Listed below are T cell receptor beta chains from one sample, sequenced in a study of identifying expanded T cells in peripheral blood. This table comes from immunoSEQ multiplex PCR, and its TCRdb copy is limited to in-frame clones, with some not included. The sample consists of under 95,000 clones, about 91% of them appearing once. What was sequenced was blood. The origin of the receptors is a person aged 18 to 75 in good health. The CDR3 runs from the conserved cysteine through the conserved F or W. Each record gives: J gene, D gene, V gene, clone size, CDR3 protein, CDR3 DNA. A D gene is named only where the DNA matches it firmly. Some rows have no size entry. The others give once, few or many, or a class for an expanded clone.

TRBJ2-7 TRBD1 TRBV27 few CASRVGQGYEQYF TGTGCCAGCAGAGTCGGACAGGGCTACGAGCAGTACTTC
TRBJ2-5 - TRBV29-1 - CSVGEAQETQYF TGCAGCGTTGGTGAAGCCCAAGAGACCCAGTACTTC
TRBJ2-1 TRBD2 TRBV9 - CASSALWSGGSGEQFF TGTGCCAGCAGCGCCTTATGGAGCGGGGGCTCGGGTGAGCAGTTCTTC
TRBJ2-5 TRBD2 TRBV5-4 - CASTLAGAETQYF TGTGCCAGCACTCTAGCGGGAGCCGAGACCCAGTACTTC
TRBJ2-7 TRBD2 TRBV7-3 - CASSLLGTSDYEQYF TGTGCCAGCAGCCTACTAGGGACTAGCGACTACGAGCAGTACTTC
TRBJ2-3 - TRBV27 once CASSLLAESPSTDTQYF TGTGCCAGCAGTTTATTGGCTGAAAGTCCCAGCACAGATACGCAGTATTTT
TRBJ1-2 TRBD1 TRBV7-6 - CASSLWEGTVSSRSFGYTF TGTGCCAGCAGCTTGTGGGAGGGGACAGTGTCGTCAAGGAGTTTTGGCTACACCTTC
TRBJ2-7 TRBD2 TRBV5-6 - CASSPLTSGSDEQYF TGTGCCAGCAGCCCTCTGACTAGCGGGAGTGACGAGCAGTACTTC
TRBJ1-6 - TRBV14 - CASSLIQSPLHF TGTGCCAGCAGCCTAATACAATCACCCCTCCACTTT
TRBJ1-2 - TRBV5-5 - CASSLYSGNLYGYTF TGTGCCAGCAGCTTGTACTCAGGGAACCTGTATGGCTACACCTTC
TRBJ1-3 - TRBV7-2 - CASSFNVGSGNTIYF TGTGCCAGCAGCTTCAATGTAGGTTCGGGAAACACCATATATTTT
TRBJ2-7 - TRBV5-4 - CASSSSKGTEGYEQYF TGTGCCAGCAGCTCCTCAAAGGGGACGGAGGGCTACGAGCAGTACTTC
TRBJ1-3 - TRBV6-6 - CASIRVFGNTIYF TGTGCCAGCATTCGGGTATTTGGAAACACCATATATTTT
TRBJ1-4 TRBD1 TRBV7-2 - CASSPNLGGEKLFF TGTGCCAGCAGCCCGAACCTAGGGGGCGAAAAACTGTTTTTT
TRBJ1-1 - TRBV5-1 - CASSLGPANTEAFF TGCGCCAGCAGCTTGGGACCAGCGAACACTGAAGCTTTCTTT
TRBJ2-5 TRBD1 TRBV7-2 - CASSLGAGQGSRETQYF TGTGCCAGCAGCTTAGGGGCGGGACAGGGCTCGCGGGAGACCCAGTACTTC
TRBJ1-3 - TRBV7-9 few CASSSPGEGNTIYF TGTGCCAGCAGCTCCCCGGGGGAGGGAAACACCATATATTTT
TRBJ1-5 - TRBV5-1 - CASSLGGPNQPQHF TGCGCCAGCAGCTTGGGGGGACCGAATCAGCCCCAGCATTTT